This T cell receptor beta chain was captured by sequencing in a study of shared clonotypes between healthy human individuals. Study outcomes and limitations: Sharing of clonotypes among donors was expected to vary with sequencing depth.

All of the donors resided in Nashville, Tennessee, and each was a Caucasian adult. The germline V gene has CDR1 MNHNY and CDR2 SVGAGI (reference sequence). The CDR3 is 14 amino acids. Profiling relied on immunoSEQ multiplex PCR, and the TCRdb table lists in-frame clones only, not all of them. Of around 1.4 million clones in the sample, approximately 98.5% are singletons; the top ten hold under 0.45%. The table lists this clone with a count of one. What it binds is not known. The clonotype originates from a man aged 25-45 years in good health. The sequenced sample was naive CD4+ T cells sorted from blood. The sample's subset: CD45RA+ positively selected. The chain links TRBV6-6 to TRBJ2-5; D not certain. Gene TRBJ2-7 matches the end of the DNA better, so the J call may be wrong. The CDR3 DNA is TGTGCCAGCAGTTACTCCGACGGAACCTACGAGCAGTACTTC. Translating it yields CASSYSDGTYEQYF.